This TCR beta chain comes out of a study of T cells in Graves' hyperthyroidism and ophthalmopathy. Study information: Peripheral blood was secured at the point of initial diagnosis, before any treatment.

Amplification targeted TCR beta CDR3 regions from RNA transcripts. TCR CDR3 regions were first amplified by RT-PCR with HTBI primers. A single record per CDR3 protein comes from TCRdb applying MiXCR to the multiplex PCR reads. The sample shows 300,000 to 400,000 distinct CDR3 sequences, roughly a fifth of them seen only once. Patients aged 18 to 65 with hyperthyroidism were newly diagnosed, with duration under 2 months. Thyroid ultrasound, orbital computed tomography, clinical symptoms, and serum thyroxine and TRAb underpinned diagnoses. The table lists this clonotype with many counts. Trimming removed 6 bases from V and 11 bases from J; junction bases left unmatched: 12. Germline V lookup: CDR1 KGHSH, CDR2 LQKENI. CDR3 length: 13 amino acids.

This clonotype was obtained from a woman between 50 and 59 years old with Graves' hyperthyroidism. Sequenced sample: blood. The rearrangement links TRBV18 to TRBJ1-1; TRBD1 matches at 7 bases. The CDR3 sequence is CASSTDRDKWAFF. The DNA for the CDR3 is TGTGCCAGCTCTACCGACAGGGACAAATGGGCTTTCTTT.